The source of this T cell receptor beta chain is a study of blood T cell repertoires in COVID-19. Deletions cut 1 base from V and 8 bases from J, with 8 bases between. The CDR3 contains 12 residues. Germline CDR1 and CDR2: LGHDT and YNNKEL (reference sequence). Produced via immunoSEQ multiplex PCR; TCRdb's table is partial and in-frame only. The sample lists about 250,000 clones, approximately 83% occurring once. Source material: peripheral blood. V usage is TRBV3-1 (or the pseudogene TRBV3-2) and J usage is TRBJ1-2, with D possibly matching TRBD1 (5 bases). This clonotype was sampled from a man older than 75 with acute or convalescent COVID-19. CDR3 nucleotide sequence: TGTGCCAGCAGCCAAGCAGGGCGCGGCTACACCTTC. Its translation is CASSQAGRGYTF.